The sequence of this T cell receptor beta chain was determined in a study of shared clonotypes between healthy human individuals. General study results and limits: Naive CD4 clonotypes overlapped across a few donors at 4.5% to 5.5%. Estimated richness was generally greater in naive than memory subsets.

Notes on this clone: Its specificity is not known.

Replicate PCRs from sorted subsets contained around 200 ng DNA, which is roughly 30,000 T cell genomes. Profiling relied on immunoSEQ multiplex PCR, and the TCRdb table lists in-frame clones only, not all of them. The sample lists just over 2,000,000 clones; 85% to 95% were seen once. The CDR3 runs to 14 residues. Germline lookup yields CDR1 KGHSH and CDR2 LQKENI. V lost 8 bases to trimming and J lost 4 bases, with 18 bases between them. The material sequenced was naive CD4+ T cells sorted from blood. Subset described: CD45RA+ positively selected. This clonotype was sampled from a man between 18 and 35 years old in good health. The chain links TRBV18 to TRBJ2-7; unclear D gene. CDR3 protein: CASRLSASGYEQYF. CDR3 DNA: TGTGCCAGCCGATTGTCGGCCTCAGGTTACGAGCAGTACTTC.